The 19 T cell receptor beta chains presented below share a single source sample, sequenced in a study of cytomegalovirus exposure and HLA in healthy donors. It was with 60 Vbeta and 13 Jbeta primers that the PCR ran. Generated by immunoSEQ multiplex PCR, the TCRdb table keeps only in-frame clones and is missing some. This table has 90,000 to 140,000 clones, around 85% appearing once. The sequencing sample was made of PBMCs. The source of these receptors is a man aged 25-40 years in good health and CMV-seropositive.

V is TRBV15 and J is TRBJ1-5; no reliable D call. The CDR3 is made up of 16 amino acids. CDR1 is LNHNV, CDR2 YYDKDF, per germline (reference sequence). The V gene lost 0 bases and the J gene lost 0 bases, with 9 bases spanning the gap. The DNA of the CDR3 is TGTGCCACCAGCAGAGATCTGGAGGTTAGCAATCAGCCCCAGCATTTT. This sequence encodes CATSRDLEVSNQPQHF.

The V call is TRBV29-1, the J call TRBJ2-2; D perhaps matches TRBD1 (6 bases). The CDR3 runs to 13 residues. The V gene's germline CDR1 is SQVTM and CDR2 ANQGSEA. Between the trimmed V and J ends, which lost 7 bases and 4 bases, there was a span of 13 bases. CDR3 region: CSARQGSTGELFF. The CDR3 region has the DNA TGCAGCGCCCGGCAGGGGTCCACCGGGGAGCTGTTTTTT.

The chain employs TRBV6-4 and TRBJ1-5, with 7 bases aligning to TRBD1. Per germline, CDR1 MRHNA and CDR2 SNTAGT. The junction had 6 bases not matched to a gene; V was cut back by 7 bases and J by 0 bases. CDR3 length: 15 amino acids. The CDR3 region is CASTTQGFSNQPQHF. The DNA of the CDR3 is TGTGCCAGCACCACACAGGGGTTTAGCAATCAGCCCCAGCATTTT.

This chain joins TRBV29-1 and TRBJ2-7; TRBD1 matches at 8 bases. This CDR3 is built from 13 residues. The germline gives CDR1 SQVTM, CDR2 ANQGSEA. J lost 4 bases, V lost 1 base, and 3 bases had no gene match. CDR3 in DNA: TGCAGCGTTGAAGCGGACAGGGCATACGAGCAGTACTTC. Its protein product is CSVEADRAYEQYF.

The chain employs TRBV5-1 and TRBJ1-1; D is undetermined. V dropped 4 bases and J dropped 5 bases, with 18 bases sitting between them. From germline, CDR1 is SGHRS and CDR2 YFSETQ. This CDR3 contains 15 residues. The CDR3: CASSLAGIPRTEAFF. In DNA, the CDR3 is TGCGCCAGCAGCCTCGCCGGGATCCCGAGGACTGAAGCTTTCTTT.

The gene calls are TRBV6-4 and TRBJ1-5; D is uncertain. The CDR3 is made up of 13 amino acids. In germline, CDR1 is MRHNA, CDR2 SNTAGT. Trimming took off 0 bases at V and 5 bases at J, with 5 bases between the two ends. The CDR3 coding sequence is TGTGCCAGCAGTGACTCCGCGGATCAGCCCCAGCATTTT. As protein: CASSDSADQPQHF.

The V gene is TRBV27, the J gene TRBJ2-7, with D possibly being TRBD1 (5 bases). The CDR3 sequence is 14 residues long. V lost 2 bases to trimming and J lost 0 bases, with 8 bases between them. Germline lookup yields CDR1 MNHEY and CDR2 SMNVEV (reference sequence). This CDR3 reads CASSLQGASYEQYF. DNA for the CDR3: TGTGCCAGCAGTTTACAGGGTGCCTCCTACGAGCAGTACTTC.

The genes are TRBV7-3 and TRBJ2-1; tentative D call: TRBD1 (5 bases). CDR1 and CDR2 from the germline V gene are SGHTA and FQGTGA. V was pared by 0 bases and J by 0 bases, with 15 bases between. CDR3 length equals 18 residues. Here the CDR3 DNA reads TGTGCCAGCAGCTTAACGGGGCAAGGGGTCTTCTCCTACAATGAGCAGTTCTTC. It is translated as CASSLTGQGVFSYNEQFF.

The V call is TRBV5-4, the J call TRBJ1-2, with D perhaps matching TRBD1 (6 bases). The CDR3 loop spans 16 amino acids. The germline V gene encodes CDR1 SGHNT and CDR2 YYREEE (reference sequence). Trimming shortened V by 2 bases and J by 7 bases, and 21 bases separated the two germline ends. The CDR3 protein is CASSFYRASTGGGYTF. The DNA for the CDR3 is TGTGCCAGCAGCTTTTACAGGGCGAGCACGGGGGGTGGCTACACCTTC.

This clone was found once. CDR3 region: CAISESILTGGTTDTQYF. DNA for the CDR3: TGTGCCATCAGTGAGTCCATATTGACAGGGGGTACCACAGATACGCAGTATTTT. V is TRBV10-3 and J is TRBJ2-3, with 9 bases aligning to TRBD1. The V gene's germline CDR1 is ENHRY and CDR2 SYGVKD. With V trimmed by 0 bases and J by 2 bases, 9 bases remained unmatched. The CDR3 is made up of 18 amino acids.

The chain recombines TRBV7-8 with TRBJ2-5; 10 bases align to TRBD1. The CDR3 has 15 residues. In germline, CDR1 is SGHVS, CDR2 FQNEAQ. V shed 10 bases and J 2 bases; nucleotides not matched to a gene: 10. The CDR3 DNA sequence: TGTGCCACGCTCCAACGGGACAGGGGTCAAGAGACCCAGTACTTC. This sequence encodes CATLQRDRGQETQYF.

CDR3 DNA: TGTGCCAGCAGCCGTGAACAGGGTCAAGAGACCCAGTACTTC. This sequence encodes CASSREQGQETQYF. This chain uses TRBV11-3 with TRBJ2-5; D is possibly TRBD1 (6 bases). Germline lookup yields CDR1 SGHNT and CDR2 YENEEA. The V end lost 5 bases, the J end lost 2 bases, and 12 bases lay between the germline ends. The CDR3 has 14 residues.

This rearrangement joins TRBV10-1 to TRBJ2-5, with 9 bases lining up with TRBD1. This CDR3 spans 13 amino acids. Trimming cost V 7 bases and J 7 bases; bases outside gene matches: 7. Germline CDR1 reads WNHNN; CDR2 reads SYGVQD (reference sequence). The CDR3 nucleotides read TGCGCCAGCAAACAGGGACAGGGTGGGACCCAGTACTTC. Translated, it gives CASKQGQGGTQYF.

In regard to this clone: In the same sample, other DNA sequences code for this CDR3. The genes are TRBV2 and TRBJ2-7; D might be TRBD1 (7 bases). CDR3 length equals 15 residues. V was cut by 1 base and J by 1 base, with 11 bases left in between. Germline V gene lookup returns CDR1 SNHLY and CDR2 FYNNEI. The CDR3 reads CASSEVSGGSYEQYF. Written as DNA, the CDR3 is TGTGCCAGCAGTGAAGTGTCAGGGGGGTCCTACGAGCAGTACTTC.

In its sample, this clone was seen once. The gene calls are TRBV30 and TRBJ1-5; TRBD1 agrees at 10 bases. The CDR3 runs 17 residues. V shed 1 base and J 5 bases; nucleotides not matched to a gene: 11. The germline CDR1 and CDR2 sequences are GTSNPN and SVGIG (reference sequence). CDR3 protein: CAWSAPPGTGAYQPQHF. The CDR3 DNA sequence: TGTGCCTGGAGTGCTCCTCCCGGGACAGGGGCTTATCAGCCCCAGCATTTT.

The rearrangement links TRBV19 to TRBJ1-2; D may be TRBD1 (6 bases). The CDR3 contains 14 residues. V lost 6 bases to trimming and J lost 5 bases, with 16 bases between them. CDR1 LNHDA and CDR2 SQIVND come from the germline V gene (reference sequence). CDR3 sequence: CASRLTGGAYGYTF. In DNA form, the CDR3 reads TGTGCCAGTAGGCTAACGGGGGGCGCGTATGGCTACACCTTC.

The chain combines TRBV19 with TRBJ1-5, with a tentative D call TRBD1 (5 bases). Germline V gene data show CDR1 as LNHDA and CDR2 as SQIVND (reference sequence). This CDR3 contains 18 residues. The V end was cut by 0 bases, the J end by 2 bases, with 17 bases between. For the CDR3, the DNA is TGTGCCAGTAGTATAGAACAGGCGGGGACTATGGGCAATCAGCCCCAGCATTTT. This encodes CASSIEQAGTMGNQPQHF.

CDR3 sequence: CAIGGQGSPYEQYF. CDR3 bases: TGTGCCATCGGGGGACAGGGGAGTCCCTACGAGCAGTACTTC. The chain has TRBV10-3 and TRBJ2-7, with 10 bases identical to TRBD1. CDR1 is ENHRY and CDR2 is SYGVKD in the germline V gene. The junction had 6 bases not matched to a gene; V was cut back by 8 bases and J by 2 bases. The CDR3 is made up of 14 amino acids.

This rearrangement joins TRBV19 to TRBJ1-4, with 7 bases identical to TRBD1. V was pared by 6 bases and J by 5 bases, with 9 bases of the junction left unmatched. The CDR3 is 15 residues long. Looked up from germline, CDR1 is LNHDA and CDR2 is SQIVND (reference sequence). The CDR3 sequence: CASRVQRDRNEKLFF. The CDR3 DNA follows: TGTGCCAGTAGGGTCCAAAGGGACAGAAATGAAAAACTGTTTTTT.